This entry lists 5 T cell receptor beta chains sequenced from one sample in a study of cytomegalovirus exposure and HLA in healthy donors. Primers: 60 Vbeta forward and 13 Jbeta reverse. Only in-frame clones appear in the TCRdb table, and some are missing; sequencing was by immunoSEQ multiplex PCR. The sample totals 68,000 or so clones. Sequencing used PBMCs. The origin of the receptors is a boy between 10 and 17 years old in good health and CMV-seronegative.

V usage is TRBV4-1 and J usage is TRBJ2-5; TRBD2 is a possible D gene (6 bases). Germline CDR1 and CDR2: MGHRA and YSYEKL. The V and J ends lost 5 bases and 4 bases respectively, with 17 bases between them. This CDR3 comprises 15 residues. The CDR3 DNA sequence: TGCGCCAGCAGCGACCCGGAAAGGACTACAGAGACCCAGTACTTC. Translated: CASSDPERTTETQYF.

This rearrangement joins TRBV30 to TRBJ1-6; TRBD1 matches at 7 bases. The J segment lost 4 bases and the V segment lost 3 bases, leaving 6 bases of the junction unmatched. This CDR3 contains 15 residues. Per germline, CDR1 GTSNPN and CDR2 SVGIG (reference sequence). CDR3 loop: CAWSNRGAYNSPLHF. CDR3 DNA sequence: TGTGCCTGGAGCAACAGGGGCGCTTATAATTCACCCCTCCACTTT.

The chain combines TRBV19 with TRBJ1-5, with D unresolved. V lost 5 bases to trimming and J lost 4 bases, with 3 bases between them. The CDR3 runs 11 residues. The germline CDR1 and CDR2 sequences are LNHDA and SQIVND (reference sequence). CDR3 in DNA: TGTGCCAGTAGTCAGAATCAGCCCCAGCATTTT. The encoded protein is CASSQNQPQHF.

The CDR3 bases are TGCGCCGGGTCTCGGACTAGCGTTGACAATGAGCAGTTCTTC. It translates to CAGSRTSVDNEQFF. The chain joins TRBV5-1 to TRBJ2-1, with 9 positions matching TRBD2. The J segment lost 5 bases and the V segment lost 10 bases, leaving 10 bases of the junction unmatched. The CDR3 is made up of 14 amino acids. Germline CDR1 is SGHRS and CDR2 is YFSETQ.

This chain uses TRBV6-5 with TRBJ2-7; D unclear. The germline gives CDR1 MNHEY, CDR2 SVGAGI. V lost 0 bases and J lost 7, with 13 bases in between. This CDR3 has 14 amino acids. As DNA, the CDR3 is TGTGCCAGCAGTTACTCGGGCGAATCTTGGGAGCAGTACTTC. Protein product: CASSYSGESWEQYF.